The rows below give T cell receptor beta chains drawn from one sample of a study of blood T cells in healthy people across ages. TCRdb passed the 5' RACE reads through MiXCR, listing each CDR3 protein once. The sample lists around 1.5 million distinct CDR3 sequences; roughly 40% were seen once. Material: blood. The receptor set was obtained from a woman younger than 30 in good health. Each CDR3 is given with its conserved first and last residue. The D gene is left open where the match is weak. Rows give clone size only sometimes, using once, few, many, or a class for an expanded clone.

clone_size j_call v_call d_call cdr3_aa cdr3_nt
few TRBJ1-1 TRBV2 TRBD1 CASGGQGRTEAFF TGTGCCAGCGGGGGACAGGGGAGGACTGAAGCTTTCTTT
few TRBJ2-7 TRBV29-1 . CSAVTADYEQYF TGCAGCGCAGTGACAGCCGACTACGAGCAGTACTTC
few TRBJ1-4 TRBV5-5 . CASSPSAAANEKLFF TGTGCCAGCAGCCCATCGGCCGCGGCAAATGAAAAACTGTTTTTT
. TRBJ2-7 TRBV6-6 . CASSSSELYEQYF TGTGCCAGCAGTTCTAGCGAACTCTACGAGCAGTACTTC
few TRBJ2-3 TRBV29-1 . CSVEVRTDTQYF TGCAGCGTTGAGGTCCGCACAGATACGCAGTATTTT
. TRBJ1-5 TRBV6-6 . CASSYTQVSGNQPQHF TGTGCCAGCAGTTACACACAGGTCAGCGGCAATCAGCCCCAGCATTTT
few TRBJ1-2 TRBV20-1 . CSARVSAGGYGYTF TGCAGTGCTAGAGTATCAGCGGGGGGCTATGGCTACACCTTC
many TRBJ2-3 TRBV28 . CASSPTRGLTDTQYF TGTGCCAGCAGTCCTACCCGAGGCCTCACAGATACGCAGTATTTT
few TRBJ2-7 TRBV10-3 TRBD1 CAITGTGGNEQYF TGTGCCATCACCGGGACAGGAGGAAACGAGCAGTACTTC
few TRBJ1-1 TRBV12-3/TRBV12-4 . CASQGMGTEAFF TGTGCTTCCCAGGGCATGGGAACTGAAGCTTTCTTT
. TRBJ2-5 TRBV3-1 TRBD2 CASSQTISAGEYF TGTGCCAGCAGCCAAACAATTAGCGCGGGGGAGTACTTC
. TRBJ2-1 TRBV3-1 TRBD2 CASSQEGTSGSEGSYNEQFF TGTGCCAGCAGCCAAGAAGGGACTAGCGGGAGTGAAGGGTCCTACAATGAGCAGTTCTTC
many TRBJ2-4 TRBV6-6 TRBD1 CASIGQGARGNIQYF TGTGCCAGCATCGGACAGGGGGCTCGGGGAAACATTCAGTACTTC
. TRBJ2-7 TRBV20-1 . CSARDATGSPYEQYF TGCAGTGCTAGAGACGCGACAGGCTCACCCTACGAGCAGTACTTC
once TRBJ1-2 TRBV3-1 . CASSQEYYGYTF TGTGCCAGCAGCCAAGAATACTATGGCTACACCTTC
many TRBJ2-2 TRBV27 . CASSLGWNTGELFF TGTGCCAGCAGTTTAGGTTGGAACACCGGGGAGCTGTTTTTT
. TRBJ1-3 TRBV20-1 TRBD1 CSAREGTGAGNTIYF TGCAGTGCTAGAGAAGGGACAGGGGCTGGAAACACCATATATTTT
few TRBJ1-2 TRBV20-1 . CSATKQGRKNGYTF TGCAGTGCAACAAAACAGGGAAGGAAAAATGGCTACACCTTC
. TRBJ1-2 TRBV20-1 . CSARSFVGGAQGYTF TGCAGTGCTAGATCCTTCGTCGGGGGCGCTCAGGGCTACACCTTC
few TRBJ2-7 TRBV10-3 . CAISESEGERGEQYF TGTGCCATCAGTGAGTCTGAGGGAGAAAGGGGCGAGCAGTACTTC
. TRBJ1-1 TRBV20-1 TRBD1 CSARDQGVTEAFF TGCAGTGCTAGGGACCAGGGGGTCACTGAAGCTTTCTTT
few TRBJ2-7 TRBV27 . CASSSLTWGLDEQYF TGTGCCAGCAGTTCCCTGACTTGGGGTCTTGACGAGCAGTACTTC
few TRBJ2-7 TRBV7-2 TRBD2 CASSSDGTSGGYEQYF TGTGCCAGCAGCTCCGATGGGACTAGCGGAGGGTACGAGCAGTACTTC
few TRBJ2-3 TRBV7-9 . CASRDRREYADTQYF TGTGCCAGCAGGGACCGACGGGAGTACGCAGATACGCAGTATTTT
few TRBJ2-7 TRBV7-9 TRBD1 CASSLGWDRGNSYEQYF TGTGCCAGCAGCTTAGGCTGGGACAGGGGAAACTCCTACGAGCAGTACTTC
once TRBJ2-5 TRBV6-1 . CASSWGTTKETQYF TGTGCCAGCAGCTGGGGAACTACCAAAGAGACCCAGTACTTC
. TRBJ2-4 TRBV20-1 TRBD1 CSAQGVAKNIQYF TGCAGTGCGCAGGGGGTAGCCAAAAACATTCAGTACTTC
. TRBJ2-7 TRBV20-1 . CSARDRRYGEQYF TGCAGTGCTAGAGATCGGAGGTATGGCGAGCAGTACTTC
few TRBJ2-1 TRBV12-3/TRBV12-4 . CASSEGLEIYNEQFF TGTGCCAGCAGCGAAGGGCTGGAAATCTACAATGAGCAGTTCTTT
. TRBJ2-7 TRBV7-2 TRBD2 CASSSSSGRALGEQYF TGTGCCAGCAGCTCCTCTAGCGGGAGGGCGTTAGGCGAGCAGTACTTC
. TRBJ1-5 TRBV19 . CASRSWDMSNQPQHF TGTGCCAGTAGGTCGTGGGACATGAGCAATCAGCCCCAGCATTTT
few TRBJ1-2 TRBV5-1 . CASSSPREGKTANYGYTF TGCGCCAGCAGCTCTCCCCGTGAGGGGAAAACAGCTAACTATGGCTACACCTTC
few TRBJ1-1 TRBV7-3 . CASSLQLNTEAFF TGTGCCAGCAGCTTACAGTTGAACACTGAAGCTTTCTTT
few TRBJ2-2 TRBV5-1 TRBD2 CASSKATSGSSGELFF TGCGCCAGCAGCAAAGCGACTAGCGGGAGTAGCGGGGAGCTGTTTTTT
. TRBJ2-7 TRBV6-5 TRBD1 CASSYSGTGEFEQYF TGTGCCAGCAGTTACTCCGGGACAGGGGAGTTCGAGCAGTACTTC
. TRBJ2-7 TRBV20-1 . CSARAYSSYEQYF TGCAGTGCTAGAGCTTACAGCTCCTACGAGCAGTACTTC
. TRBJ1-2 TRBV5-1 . CASSSQPYNYGYTF TGCGCCAGCAGCTCCCAGCCTTATAACTATGGCTACACCTTC
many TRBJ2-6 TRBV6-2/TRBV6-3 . CASRGSGANVLTF TGTGCCAGCCGGGGCTCTGGGGCCAACGTCCTGACTTTC
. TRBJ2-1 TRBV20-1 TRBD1 CSAGGDREWYEQFF TGCAGTGCTGGGGGGGACAGGGAATGGTATGAGCAGTTCTTC
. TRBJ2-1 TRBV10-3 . CATQGSGGLNEQFF TGTGCCACCCAAGGATCCGGGGGGCTAAATGAGCAGTTCTTC
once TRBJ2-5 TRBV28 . CASSSGTINEQYF TGTGCCAGCAGTTCCGGGACCATCAATGAGCAGTACTTC
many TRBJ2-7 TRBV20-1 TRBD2 CSARQASGISYEQYF TGCAGTGCTAGACAGGCTAGCGGGATATCCTACGAGCAGTACTTC
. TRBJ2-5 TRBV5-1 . CASRLGYQETQYF TGCGCCAGTCGACTTGGGTACCAAGAGACCCAGTACTTC
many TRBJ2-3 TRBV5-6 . CASSLSHPGDTQYF TGTGCCAGCAGCTTGTCCCACCCGGGAGATACGCAGTATTTT
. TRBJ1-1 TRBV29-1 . CSVEGSRNTEAFF TGCAGCGTTGAAGGTAGCCGAAACACTGAAGCTTTCTTT
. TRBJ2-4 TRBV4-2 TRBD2 CASSQEPFTSAGPIQYF TGTGCCAGCAGCCAAGAACCTTTTACTAGCGCGGGCCCCATTCAGTACTTC
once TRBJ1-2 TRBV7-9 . CAGNPLNSVGYTF TGTGCCGGCAACCCCTTGAATAGTGTGGGCTACACCTTC
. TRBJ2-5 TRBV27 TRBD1 CASKKSGQEGQYF TGTGCCAGCAAAAAATCGGGACAGGAGGGGCAGTACTTC
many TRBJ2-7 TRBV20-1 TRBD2 CSAIPRDYPYEQYF TGCAGTGCTATCCCTCGGGACTACCCCTACGAGCAGTACTTC
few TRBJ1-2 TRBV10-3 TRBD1 CAIISDRDVSGYTF TGTGCCATCATTTCCGACAGGGATGTCAGTGGCTACACCTTC
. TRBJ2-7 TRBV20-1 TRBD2 CSARDPLAESSYEQYF TGCAGTGCTAGAGACCCACTAGCGGAAAGCTCCTACGAGCAGTACTTC
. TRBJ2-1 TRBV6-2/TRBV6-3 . CASSYRQVHFNEQFF TGTGCCAGCAGTTATCGTCAGGTCCATTTCAATGAGCAGTTCTTC
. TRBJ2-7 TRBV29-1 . CSVDRGALEQYF TGCAGCGTTGATCGTGGTGCACTCGAGCAGTACTTC
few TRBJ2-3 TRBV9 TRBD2 CASSVSGRSGGDTQYF TGTGCCAGCAGCGTGTCGGGAAGGAGCGGGGGAGATACGCAGTATTTT
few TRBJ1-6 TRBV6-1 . CASLRSHPYNSPLHF TGTGCCAGCCTGCGCTCACACCCGTATAATTCACCCCTCCACTTT